The rows below give T cell receptor beta chains drawn from one sample of a study of control samples from healthy donors and cancer patients. Some clones are missing from TCRdb's copy, which holds only in-frame ones; the method was immunoSEQ multiplex PCR. Here the sample spans approximately 87,000 clones, about 85% being singletons. The material sequenced was blood. Every receptor here comes from a woman aged 45-60 years in good health. The CDR3 runs from the conserved cysteine through the conserved F or W. The D gene is left open where the match is weak. Only some rows state a clone size, as once, few, many or a class for expanded clones.

D gene: NA; clone size: once; V gene: TRBV11-2; J gene: TRBJ2-2; CDR3 protein: CASSLRYGSGELFF; CDR3 DNA: TGTGCCAGCAGCTTACGTTATGGCAGCGGGGAGCTGTTTTTT
D gene: TRBD1; clone size: NA; V gene: TRBV28; J gene: TRBJ1-6; CDR3 protein: CASFGQGNSPLHF; CDR3 DNA: TGTGCCAGCTTCGGACAGGGAAATTCACCCCTCCACTTT
D gene: NA; clone size: NA; V gene: TRBV12-3/TRBV12-4; J gene: TRBJ2-1; CDR3 protein: CASSPHNEQFF; CDR3 DNA: TGTGCCAGCAGCCCTCACAATGAGCAGTTCTTC
D gene: NA; clone size: NA; V gene: TRBV23-1; J gene: TRBJ1-1; CDR3 protein: CASSPKGRYWNTEAFF; CDR3 DNA: TGCGCCAGCAGTCCAAAGGGCAGGTACTGGAACACTGAAGCTTTCTTT
D gene: NA; clone size: NA; V gene: TRBV4-3; J gene: TRBJ1-1; CDR3 protein: CASSQGGGSVAFF; CDR3 DNA: TGCGCCAGCAGCCAAGGTGGTGGCTCTGTGGCTTTCTTT
D gene: TRBD2; clone size: NA; V gene: TRBV19; J gene: TRBJ2-3; CDR3 protein: CASIGRATDTQYF; CDR3 DNA: TGTGCCAGTATTGGGAGGGCCACAGATACGCAGTATTTT
D gene: TRBD1; clone size: NA; V gene: TRBV18; J gene: TRBJ2-7; CDR3 protein: CASSPGQVTYEQYF; CDR3 DNA: TGTGCCAGCTCCCCAGGACAGGTAACCTACGAGCAGTACTTC
D gene: NA; clone size: NA; V gene: TRBV5-1; J gene: TRBJ2-2; CDR3 protein: CASREQAGGVTGELFF; CDR3 DNA: TGCGCCAGCAGGGAGCAAGCCGGGGGCGTTACCGGGGAGCTGTTTTTT
D gene: NA; clone size: NA; V gene: TRBV11-3; J gene: TRBJ2-1; CDR3 protein: CASSLGDNEQFF; CDR3 DNA: TGTGCCAGCAGCTTAGGGGACAATGAGCAGTTCTTC
D gene: TRBD2; clone size: NA; V gene: TRBV28; J gene: TRBJ2-3; CDR3 protein: CATQLFLAGSTDTQYF; CDR3 DNA: TGTGCCACGCAGTTGTTCCTAGCGGGAAGCACAGATACGCAGTATTTT
D gene: NA; clone size: few; V gene: TRBV7-3; J gene: TRBJ1-5; CDR3 protein: CASSLDSGQPQHF; CDR3 DNA: TGTGCCAGCAGCTTAGATAGTGGTCAGCCCCAGCATTTT
D gene: NA; clone size: NA; V gene: TRBV12-3/TRBV12-4; J gene: TRBJ2-6; CDR3 protein: CASSSQGANVLTF; CDR3 DNA: TGTGCCAGCAGCTCCCAGGGGGCCAACGTCCTGACTTTC
D gene: NA; clone size: NA; V gene: TRBV11-3; J gene: TRBJ2-5; CDR3 protein: CASSLVRSAETQYF; CDR3 DNA: TGTGCCAGCAGCTTAGTACGGTCCGCGGAGACCCAGTACTTC
D gene: NA; clone size: NA; V gene: TRBV27; J gene: TRBJ2-1; CDR3 protein: CASSLRDEQFF; CDR3 DNA: TGTGCCAGCAGTTTAAGGGATGAGCAGTTCTTC
D gene: NA; clone size: NA; V gene: TRBV15; J gene: TRBJ1-6; CDR3 protein: CATSEPFRSGSPLHF; CDR3 DNA: TGTGCCACCAGCGAACCGTTTAGGTCAGGGTCACCCCTCCACTTT